These 20 T cell receptor beta chains were sequenced from one sample in a study of cytomegalovirus exposure and HLA in healthy donors. Profiled with immunoSEQ multiplex PCR; TCRdb holds only in-frame clones, not every one. The sample has 50,000 to 70,000 clones; 95% are singletons. Material for sequencing was PBMCs. All receptors derive from a woman aged 18-29 years in good health and CMV-seropositive.

The chain links TRBV18 to TRBJ1-4, with D maybe TRBD1 (5 bases). The germline CDR1 and CDR2 sequences are KGHSH and LQKENI. This CDR3 has 14 residues. The germline V and J ends were trimmed by 2 bases and 4 bases, with 8 bases remaining between them. CDR3 sequence: CASSPGRDNEKLFF. CDR3 nucleotide sequence: TGTGCCAGCTCACCAGGCAGGGATAATGAAAAACTGTTTTTT.

For the CDR3, the DNA is TGTGCCAGCAGCGTAGACACGAACACTGAAGCTTTCTTT. It is translated as CASSVDTNTEAFF. The chain employs TRBV9 and TRBJ1-1; D remains ambiguous. This CDR3 has 13 residues. V lost 0 bases, J lost 1 base, and 4 bases lay in between. The germline V gene encodes CDR1 SGDLS and CDR2 YYNGEE.

The chain joins TRBV5-5 to TRBJ1-1, with TRBD1 identical over 10 bases. From germline, CDR1 is SGHKS and CDR2 YYEKEE (reference sequence). V shed 6 bases, J shed 5 bases, and the junction held 10 bases outside the gene matches. This CDR3 is built from 15 residues. The chain's CDR3 is CASNSPDRGQTEAFF. The CDR3 region has the DNA TGTGCCAGCAACTCGCCCGACAGGGGGCAGACTGAAGCTTTCTTT. Supplemented by reference TRBV5-5 and TRBJ1-1, the full variable domain reads DAGVTQSPTHLIKTRGQQVTLRCSPISGHKSVSWYQQVLGQGPQFIFQYYEKEERGRGNFPDRFSARQFPNYSSELNVNALLLGDSALYLCASNSPDRGQTEAFFGQGTRLTVV.

The chain is built from TRBV12-2 and TRBJ2-7; TRBD1, as called in the table, went unchecked against the DNA. TRBV12-2 is a listed pseudogene. The CDR3 runs to 16 residues. In DNA, the CDR3 is TGTGCAAGTCGCTTAGCGCCGGGACAGGTTGGATACGAGCAGTACTTC. Its protein is CASRLAPGQVGYEQYF.

The rearrangement joins TRBV5-4 to TRBJ1-2, with 7 bases fitting TRBD1. There are 15 residues in the CDR3. Per germline, CDR1 SGHNT and CDR2 YYREEE (reference sequence). V shed 3 bases and J 2 bases; nucleotides not matched to a gene: 7. CDR3 protein: CASSSTGHKNYGYTF. CDR3 DNA sequence: TGTGCCAGCAGCTCGACAGGGCATAAGAACTATGGCTACACCTTC.

The gene calls are TRBV25-1 and TRBJ2-7; 10 bases are a match to TRBD1. Looked up from germline, CDR1 is MGHDK and CDR2 is SYGVNS. CDR3 size: 17 residues. J was trimmed by 5 bases and V by 1 base; bases with no gene match: 11. CDR3: CASSEFLDGTGEHEQYF. The CDR3 DNA is TGTGCCAGCAGTGAATTTTTGGATGGGACAGGGGAGCACGAGCAGTACTTC.

This chain connects TRBV19 to TRBJ2-1, with TRBD2 matching over 12 bases. V lost 2 bases, J lost 9 bases, and 8 bases stayed unmatched. Germline CDR1 LNHDA, CDR2 SQIVND (reference sequence). The CDR3 spans 16 residues. The CDR3 loop reads CASSIHRLAGAREQFF. CDR3 coding DNA: TGTGCCAGTAGTATACATAGACTAGCGGGGGCCCGTGAGCAGTTCTTC.

The chain carries TRBV7-2 and TRBJ1-2; 7 bases line up with TRBD1. From germline, CDR1 is SGHTA and CDR2 FQGNSA. The CDR3 runs to 12 residues. V gave up 11 bases and J gave up 7 bases; unmatched junction bases: 10. CDR3 sequence: CAETTGESGYTF. DNA of the CDR3: TGTGCCGAAACCACAGGGGAGTCTGGCTACACCTTC.

This sequence joins TRBV21-1 and TRBJ2-7; whether TRBD1, the table's D call, matches the DNA was not checked. TRBV21-1 has pseudogene status. The CDR3 runs 15 residues. The CDR3: CASSRPGHLNYEQYF. As DNA, the CDR3 is TGTGCCAGCAGCAGACCGGGACACCTGAACTACGAGCAGTACTTC.

This clone has only one observation. Here the CDR3 reads CASSLGDREPLHF. The CDR3 DNA sequence: TGTGCCAGCAGCTTAGGGGACAGGGAGCCCCTCCACTTT. The V and J genes are TRBV11-3 and TRBJ1-6; 9 nucleotides align to TRBD1. Germline V gene sequence: CDR1 SGHNT, CDR2 YENEEA. Germline trimming cut 1 base from V and 13 bases from J; bases unmatched to any gene: 2. The CDR3 covers 13 residues.

V gene TRBV28 combines with J gene TRBJ1-2; 9 positions agree with TRBD1. The CDR3 runs 14 residues. V dropped 5 bases and J dropped 8; count of bases not matched to a gene: 9. Germline assignment: CDR1 MDHEN and CDR2 SYDVKM. CDR3 residues: CASSPYGTGQGYTF. For the CDR3, the DNA is TGTGCCAGCAGTCCGTACGGGACAGGGCAAGGCTACACCTTC.

This sequence joins TRBV9 and TRBJ2-5; D is perhaps TRBD1 (5 bases). Germline lookup yields CDR1 SGDLS and CDR2 YYNGEE. Trimming removed 0 bases from V and 0 bases from J, with 18 bases in between. This CDR3 has 18 amino acids. The CDR3 loop reads CASSVVGVGFRDQETQYF. As DNA, the CDR3 is TGTGCCAGCAGCGTAGTAGGGGTTGGCTTTAGGGACCAAGAGACCCAGTACTTC.

The gene calls are TRBV4-1 and TRBJ2-7; D is uncertain. The V gene's germline CDR1 is MGHRA and CDR2 YSYEKL. V lost 1 base to trimming and J lost 1 base, with 8 bases between them. This CDR3 has 14 residues. CDR3 nucleotide sequence: TGCGCCAGCAGCCAAGTCTTCGGGTCCTACGAGCAGTACTTC. Encoded protein: CASSQVFGSYEQYF.

V is TRBV7-2 and J is TRBJ1-2; no clear D. Trimming stripped 3 bases from V and 5 bases from J, with 19 bases between. The CDR3 length is 16 residues. Germline V lookup: CDR1 SGHTA, CDR2 FQGNSA. CDR3 in amino acids: CASSLEPSNSFYGYTF. CDR3 sequence (DNA): TGTGCCAGCAGCTTGGAACCTTCAAACAGTTTTTATGGCTACACCTTC.

V is TRBV2 and J is TRBJ1-1; no clear D. The CDR3 spans 11 residues. Trimming took 11 bases from V and 4 from J, leaving 11 bases between them. CDR1 is SNHLY, CDR2 FYNNEI, per germline. This CDR3 is CASREVTEAFF. CDR3 nucleotide sequence: TGTGCCTCAAGGGAGGTCACTGAAGCTTTCTTT.

The chain uses TRBV9 and TRBJ2-7, with D maybe TRBD2 (6 bases). The length of the CDR3 is 14 residues. Germline V lookup: CDR1 SGDLS, CDR2 YYNGEE. V dropped 4 bases and J dropped 7 bases, with 18 bases sitting between them. The CDR3 is CASSFLRDDSEQYF. For the CDR3, the DNA is TGTGCCAGCAGCTTTTTGCGGGACGACTCAGAGCAGTACTTC.

The V gene is TRBV30, the J gene TRBJ1-1; D ambiguous. This CDR3 spans 13 amino acids. The V end lost 5 bases, the J end lost 5 bases, and 15 bases lay between the germline ends. CDR1 GTSNPN and CDR2 SVGIG come from the germline V gene (reference sequence). The CDR3 reads CAWDKNQNTEAFF. CDR3 in DNA: TGTGCCTGGGACAAGAACCAAAATACTGAAGCTTTCTTT.

The V call is TRBV27, the J call TRBJ2-3; 9 nucleotides agree with TRBD2. V lost 7 bases to trimming and J lost 2 bases; unmatched junction nucleotides: 13. CDR1 is MNHEY, CDR2 SMNVEV, per germline (reference sequence). The CDR3 extends over 17 amino acids. DNA of the CDR3: TGTGCCAGCAAGTCCCCCATAGCGGGAGCCCCCACAGATACGCAGTATTTT. Translated: CASKSPIAGAPTDTQYF.

The chain uses TRBV14 and TRBJ2-1; 10 nucleotides line up with TRBD2. The V gene's germline CDR1 is SGHDN and CDR2 FVKESK. CDR3 size: 15 residues. Trimming removed 9 bases from V and 7 bases from J; junction bases left unmatched: 12. The CDR3 coding sequence is TGTGCCAGAGACTTACTAGCGGGATTAGTGAATGAGCAGTTCTTC. Residues: CARDLLAGLVNEQFF.

This chain uses TRBV14 with TRBJ2-1; D is perhaps TRBD2 (6 bases). The CDR3 has 16 residues. The germline V gene has CDR1 SGHDN and CDR2 FVKESK. V was shortened by 0 bases and J by 6 bases, with 15 bases between the two germline ends. The CDR3 region is CASSQDGGTPSNEQFF. The DNA for the CDR3 is TGTGCCAGCAGCCAAGATGGCGGGACGCCCAGCAATGAGCAGTTCTTC.